The entry below describes one T cell receptor beta chain. These data come from a study of blood T cell repertoires in COVID-19. In the authors' methods: How many nucleated cells were present was estimated from reference gene primer amplification. Data came from immunoSEQ multiplex PCR; TCRdb stores just in-frame clones and leaves some out. For V, J and clone size, that table is used; D and trimming come from the DNA. The top ten hold more than 3% of the sample, which has about 120,000 clones, approximately 84% seen once. CDR1 KGHDR and CDR2 SFDVKD come from the germline V gene. V was clipped by 7 bases and J by 3 bases; unmatched bases: 9. The CDR3 extends over 16 amino acids.

The clonotype was recovered from a man between 40 and 49 years old with acute or convalescent COVID-19. The V call is TRBV24-1, the J call TRBJ2-1; 9 bases fit TRBD1. Sequenced: peripheral blood. The CDR3 bases are TGTGCCACCAGCTCCCGGGACAGGGTGGGCTACAATGAGCAGTTCTTC. Its protein is CATSSRDRVGYNEQFF.